The entry below describes one T cell receptor beta chain. Its antigen is still unknown. The data were taken from a study of shared clonotypes between healthy human individuals. This CDR3 region has 16 residues. Germline trimming cut 4 bases from V and 9 bases from J; bases unmatched to any gene: 10. Germline V gene lookup returns CDR1 SGHNT and CDR2 YYREEE (reference sequence). Division of CD4+ cells produced a CD45RA+ naive subset and a CD45RA-negative memory subset. Study-wide results and caveats: When compared with the clonotypes that were shared by all four sorted-subset donors, the non-shared clonotypes turned out to have lower generation probabilities. When naive CD4 clonotypes were compared across a few donors, about 5% were shared. Tissue TCR repertoires likely differ from these blood-only repertoires.

Some clones are missing from TCRdb's copy, which holds only in-frame ones; the method was immunoSEQ multiplex PCR. The table lists 1.5 million to 1.9 million clones, about 98% of them singletons. The chain employs TRBV5-4 and TRBJ2-1; 13 nucleotides match TRBD2. This TCR was recovered from a man aged 25-40 years in good health. Sequenced: naive CD4+ T cells sorted from blood. As for subset: CD45RA+ positively selected. CDR3 amino acids: CASSRGSGLAGVEQFF. DNA of the CDR3: TGTGCCAGCAGCCGGGGGTCCGGACTAGCGGGAGTTGAGCAGTTCTTC.